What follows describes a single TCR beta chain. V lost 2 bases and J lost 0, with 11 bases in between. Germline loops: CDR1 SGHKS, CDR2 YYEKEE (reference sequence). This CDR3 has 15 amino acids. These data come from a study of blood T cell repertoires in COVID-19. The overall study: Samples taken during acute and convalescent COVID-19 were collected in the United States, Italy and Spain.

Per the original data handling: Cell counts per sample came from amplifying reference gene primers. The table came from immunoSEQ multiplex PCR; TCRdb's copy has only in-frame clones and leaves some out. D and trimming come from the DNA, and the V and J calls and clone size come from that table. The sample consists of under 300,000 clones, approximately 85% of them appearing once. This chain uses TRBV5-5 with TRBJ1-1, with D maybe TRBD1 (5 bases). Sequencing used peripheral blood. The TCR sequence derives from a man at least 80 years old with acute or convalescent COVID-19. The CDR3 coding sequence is TGTGCCAGCAGCTTTCTCGACAGCATGAACACTGAAGCTTTCTTT. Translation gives CASSFLDSMNTEAFF.